This T cell receptor beta chain was profiled in a study of T cell responses to AZD1222 COVID-19 vaccine. About this clone: No antigen is known for it.

Broader study findings: Mostly white British, mostly female donors; authors suggested clonal diversity may be underestimated. Dominant CD4 TCR responses targeted spike regions 160-218 and 743-854. Once two AZD1222 doses were given, Spike-specific TCR breadth and depth went up. Baseline seropositives among AZD1222 recipients totaled only 5 to 7.

Using immunoSEQ multiplex PCR, the repertoire was profiled, and TCRdb retains in-frame clones only, with some absent. The data hold approximately 89,000 clones, with 90% observed a single time. The sequences come from peripheral blood, collected 28 days after the second AZD1222 dose. The TCR comes from an adult who received the AZD1222 COVID-19 vaccine.

The CDR3 DNA reads as TGTGCCAGCAGAGCGACAGGAGACTATGGCTACACCTTC. Translation: CASRATGDYGYTF. The V and J genes are TRBV6-5 and TRBJ1-2; D is perhaps TRBD1 (6 bases). The CDR3 is 13 amino acids. Germline CDR1 reads MNHEY; CDR2 reads SVGAGI. Trimming shortened V by 6 bases and J by 3 bases, and 11 bases separated the two germline ends.